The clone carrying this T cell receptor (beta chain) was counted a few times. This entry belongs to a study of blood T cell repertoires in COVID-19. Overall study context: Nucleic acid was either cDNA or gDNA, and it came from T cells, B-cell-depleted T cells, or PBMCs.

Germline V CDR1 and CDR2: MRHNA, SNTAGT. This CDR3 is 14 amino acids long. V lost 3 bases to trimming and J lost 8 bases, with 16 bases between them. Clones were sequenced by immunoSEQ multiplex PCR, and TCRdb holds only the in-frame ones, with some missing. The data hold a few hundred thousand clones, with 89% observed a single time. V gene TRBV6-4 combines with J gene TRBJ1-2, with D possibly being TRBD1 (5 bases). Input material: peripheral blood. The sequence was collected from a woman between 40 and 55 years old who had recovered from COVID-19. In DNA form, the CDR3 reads TGTGCCAGCAGTGAAACGGGAGGGGCTGGCGGCTACACCTTC. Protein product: CASSETGGAGGYTF.